The clone carrying this T cell receptor beta chain was detected ten times or more. Its antigen is as yet unknown. This specimen comes from a study of spatial heterogeneity in lung cancer. Study results and caveats: In blood, ubiquitous expanded tumor TCRs appeared more at resection than follow-up.

CDR1 and CDR2 (germline): SGHRS, YFSETQ. The CDR3 runs 15 residues. The V segment lost 2 bases and the J segment 4 bases; nucleotides outside the gene matches: 6. Time point described: blood at routine non-recurrence follow-up after resection. Sequencing of whole RNA from tumor, nontumor lung or frozen PBMC involved no sorting. TCR cDNA molecules each had a unique molecular identifier. TCRdb recomputed calls from the 5' RACE reads with MiXCR, one row per CDR3 protein. The sample includes about 120,000 distinct CDR3 sequences, about 12% seen only once; the top ten take 16%. Sequenced material: PBMCs, taken at follow-up. The gene calls are TRBV5-1 and TRBJ2-1; 7 bases are shared with TRBD2. The TCR originated in a male donor with early-stage non-small cell lung cancer. The CDR3 reads CASSLGGGRYNEQFF. The CDR3 DNA follows: TGCGCCAGCAGCTTAGGCGGGGGACGTTACAATGAGCAGTTCTTC.